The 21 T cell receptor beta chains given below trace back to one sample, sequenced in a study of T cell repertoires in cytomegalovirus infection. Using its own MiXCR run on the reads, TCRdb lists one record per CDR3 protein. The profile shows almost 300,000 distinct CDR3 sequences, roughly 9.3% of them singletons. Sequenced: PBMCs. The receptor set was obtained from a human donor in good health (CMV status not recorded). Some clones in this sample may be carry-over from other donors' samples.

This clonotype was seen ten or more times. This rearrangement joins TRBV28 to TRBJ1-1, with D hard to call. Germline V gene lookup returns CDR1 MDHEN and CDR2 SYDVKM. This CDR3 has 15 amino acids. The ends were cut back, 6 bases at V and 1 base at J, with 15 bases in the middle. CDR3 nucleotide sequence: TGTGCCAGCAGCGATACCCCCACTGGGAACACTGAAGCTTTCTTT. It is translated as CASSDTPTGNTEAFF.

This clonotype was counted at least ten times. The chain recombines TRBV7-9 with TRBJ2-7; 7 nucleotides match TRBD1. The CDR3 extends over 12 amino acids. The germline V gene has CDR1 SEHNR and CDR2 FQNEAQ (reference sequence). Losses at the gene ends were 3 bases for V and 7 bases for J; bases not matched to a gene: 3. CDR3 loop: CASSLGTVEQYV. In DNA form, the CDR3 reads TGTGCCAGCAGCTTGGGGACAGTTGAGCAGTACGTC.

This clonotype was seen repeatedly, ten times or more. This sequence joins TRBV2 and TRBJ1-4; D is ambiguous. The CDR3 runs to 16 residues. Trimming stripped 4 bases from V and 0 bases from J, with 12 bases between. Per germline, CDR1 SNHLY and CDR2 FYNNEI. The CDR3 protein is CASSALRTATNEKLFF. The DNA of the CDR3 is TGTGCCAGCAGTGCCCTCAGGACCGCAACTAATGAAAAACTGTTTTTT. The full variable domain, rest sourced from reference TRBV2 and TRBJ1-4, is EPEVTQTPSHQVTQMGQEVILRCVPISNHLYFYWYRQILGQKVEFLVSFYNNEISEKSEIFDDQFSVERPDGSNFTLKIRSTKLEDSAMYFCASSALRTATNEKLFFGSGTQLSVL.

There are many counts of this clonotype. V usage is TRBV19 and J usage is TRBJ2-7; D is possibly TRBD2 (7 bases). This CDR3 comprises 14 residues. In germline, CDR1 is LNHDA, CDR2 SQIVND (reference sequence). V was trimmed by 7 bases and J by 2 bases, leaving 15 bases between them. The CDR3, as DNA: TGTGCCAGTACTCCCGGCGGGGGCACCTACGAGCAGTACTTC. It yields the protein CASTPGGGTYEQYF.

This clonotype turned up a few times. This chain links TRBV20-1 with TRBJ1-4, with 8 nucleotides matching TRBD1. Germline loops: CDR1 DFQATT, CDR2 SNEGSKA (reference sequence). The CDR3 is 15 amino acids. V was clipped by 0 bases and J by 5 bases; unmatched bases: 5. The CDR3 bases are TGCAGTGCTAGAGACCAGGGGGCACACAATGAAAAACTGTTTTTT. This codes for CSARDQGAHNEKLFF.

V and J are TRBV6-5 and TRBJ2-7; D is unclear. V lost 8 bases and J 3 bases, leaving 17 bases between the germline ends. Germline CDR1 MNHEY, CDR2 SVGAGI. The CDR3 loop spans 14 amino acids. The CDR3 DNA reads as TGTGCCAGCGGCGCTGACGGACCAGGCTACGAGCAGTACTTC. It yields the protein CASGADGPGYEQYF.

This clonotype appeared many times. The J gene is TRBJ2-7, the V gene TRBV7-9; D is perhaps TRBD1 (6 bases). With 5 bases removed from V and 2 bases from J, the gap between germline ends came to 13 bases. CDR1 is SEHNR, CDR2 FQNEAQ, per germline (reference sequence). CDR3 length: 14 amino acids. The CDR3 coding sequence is TGTGCCAGCAGCCAGCCAGAGGGGGCCTACGAGCAGTACTTC. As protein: CASSQPEGAYEQYF.

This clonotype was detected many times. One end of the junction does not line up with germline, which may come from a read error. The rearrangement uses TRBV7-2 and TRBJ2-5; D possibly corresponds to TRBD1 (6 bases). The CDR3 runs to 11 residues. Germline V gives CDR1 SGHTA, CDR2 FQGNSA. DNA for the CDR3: TGTGCTAGCAGGGGCCCCGAGACCCAGTACTTC. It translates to CASRGPETQYF.

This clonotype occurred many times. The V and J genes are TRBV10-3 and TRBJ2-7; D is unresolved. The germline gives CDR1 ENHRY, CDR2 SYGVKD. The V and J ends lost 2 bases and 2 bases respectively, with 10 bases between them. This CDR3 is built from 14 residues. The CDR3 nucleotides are TGTGCCATCAGTGAGCGTGCAGATACCTACGAGCAGTACTTC. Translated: CAISERADTYEQYF.

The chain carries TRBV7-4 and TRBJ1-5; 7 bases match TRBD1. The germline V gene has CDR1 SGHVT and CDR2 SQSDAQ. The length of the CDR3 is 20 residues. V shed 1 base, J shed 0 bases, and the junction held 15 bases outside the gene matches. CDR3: CASSLGIGGLAPYSNQPQHF. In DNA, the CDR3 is TGTGCCAGCAGCTTAGGGATAGGGGGCTTGGCCCCCTATAGCAATCAGCCCCAGCATTTT. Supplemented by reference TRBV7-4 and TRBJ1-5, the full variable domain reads GAGVSQSPRYKVAKRGRDVALRCDSISGHVTLYWYRQTLGQGSEVLTYSQSDAQRDKSGRPSGRFSAERPERSVSTLKIQRTEQGDSAVYLCASSLGIGGLAPYSNQPQHFGDGTRLSIL.

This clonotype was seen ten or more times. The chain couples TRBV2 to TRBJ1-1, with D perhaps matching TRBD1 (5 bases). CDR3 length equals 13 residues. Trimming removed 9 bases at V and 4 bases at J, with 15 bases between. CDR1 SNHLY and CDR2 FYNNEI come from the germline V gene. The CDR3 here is CASIMGGFTEAFF. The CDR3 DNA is TGTGCCAGTATTATGGGGGGATTCACTGAAGCTTTCTTT.

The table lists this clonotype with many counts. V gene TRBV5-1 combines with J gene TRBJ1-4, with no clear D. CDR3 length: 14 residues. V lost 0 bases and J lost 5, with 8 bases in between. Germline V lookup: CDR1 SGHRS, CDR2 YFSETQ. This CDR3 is CASSLGHANEKLFF. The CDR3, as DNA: TGCGCCAGCAGCTTGGGGCACGCGAATGAAAAACTGTTTTTT.

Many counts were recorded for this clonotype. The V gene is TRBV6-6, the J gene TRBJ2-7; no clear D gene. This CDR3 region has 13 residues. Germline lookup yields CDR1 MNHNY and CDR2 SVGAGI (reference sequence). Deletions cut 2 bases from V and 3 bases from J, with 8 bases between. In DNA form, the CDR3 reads TGTGCCAGCAGTTACGGCGGCTACTACGAGCAGTACGTC. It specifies CASSYGGYYEQYV.

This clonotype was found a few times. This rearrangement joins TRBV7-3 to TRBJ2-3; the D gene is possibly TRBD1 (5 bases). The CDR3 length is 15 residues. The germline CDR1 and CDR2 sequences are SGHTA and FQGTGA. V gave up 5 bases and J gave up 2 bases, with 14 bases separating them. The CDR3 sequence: CASSLRVGPTDTQYF. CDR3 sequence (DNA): TGTGCCAGCAGCCTAAGGGTGGGGCCCACAGATACGCAGTATTTT.

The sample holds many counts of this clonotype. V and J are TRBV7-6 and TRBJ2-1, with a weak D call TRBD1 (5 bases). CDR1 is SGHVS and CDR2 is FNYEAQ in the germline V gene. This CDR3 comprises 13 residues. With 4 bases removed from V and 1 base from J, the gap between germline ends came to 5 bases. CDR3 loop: CASSSGSYNEQFF. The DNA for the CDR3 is TGTGCCAGCAGCTCAGGGTCCTACAATGAGCAGTTCTTC.

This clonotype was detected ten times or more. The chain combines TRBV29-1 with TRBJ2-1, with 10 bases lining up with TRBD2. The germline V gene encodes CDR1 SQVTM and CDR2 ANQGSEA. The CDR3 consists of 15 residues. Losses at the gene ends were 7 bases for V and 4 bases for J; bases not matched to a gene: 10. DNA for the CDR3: TGCAGCGCCAAAAAGGGGACTAGCGTATACAATGAGCAGTTCTTC. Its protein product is CSAKKGTSVYNEQFF.

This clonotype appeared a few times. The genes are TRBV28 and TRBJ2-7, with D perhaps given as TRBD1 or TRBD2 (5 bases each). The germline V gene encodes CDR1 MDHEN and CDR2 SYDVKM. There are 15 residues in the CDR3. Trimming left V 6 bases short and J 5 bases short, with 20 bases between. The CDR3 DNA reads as TGTGCCAGCAGCCCCTCGGGGCGAGGCTTCAACGAGCAGTACGTC. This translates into CASSPSGRGFNEQYV.

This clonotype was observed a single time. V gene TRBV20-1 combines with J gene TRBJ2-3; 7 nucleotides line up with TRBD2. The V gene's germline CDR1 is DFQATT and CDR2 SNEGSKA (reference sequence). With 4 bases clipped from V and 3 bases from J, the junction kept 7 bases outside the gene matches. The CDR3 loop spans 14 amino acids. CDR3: CSAKGASGTDTQYF. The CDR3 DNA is TGCAGTGCTAAGGGAGCTAGCGGAACAGATACGCAGTATTTT.

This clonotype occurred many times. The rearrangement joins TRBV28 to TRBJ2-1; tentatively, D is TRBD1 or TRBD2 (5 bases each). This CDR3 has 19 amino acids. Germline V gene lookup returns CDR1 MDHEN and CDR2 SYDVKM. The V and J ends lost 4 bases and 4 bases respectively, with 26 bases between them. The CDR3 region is CASSSYRDQSLGRYNEQFF. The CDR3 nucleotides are TGTGCCAGCAGTTCATACCGGGACCAAAGTTTGGGGAGATACAATGAGCAGTTCTTC.

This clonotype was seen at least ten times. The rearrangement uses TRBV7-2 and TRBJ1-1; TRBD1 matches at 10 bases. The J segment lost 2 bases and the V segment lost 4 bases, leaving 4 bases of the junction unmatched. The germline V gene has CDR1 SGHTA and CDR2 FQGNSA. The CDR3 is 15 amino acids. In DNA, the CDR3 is TGTGCCAGCAGCTCCCGACAGGGGGCTAACACTGAAGCTTTCTTT. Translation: CASSSRQGANTEAFF.

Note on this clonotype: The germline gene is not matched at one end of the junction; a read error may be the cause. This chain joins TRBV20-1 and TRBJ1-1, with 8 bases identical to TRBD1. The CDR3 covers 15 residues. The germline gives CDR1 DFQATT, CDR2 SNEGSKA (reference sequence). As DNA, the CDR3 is TGCAGTGCCAGAGTATTCAGGACAGGGTTATCTGAAGCTTTCTTT. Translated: CSARVFRTGLSEAFF.